This TCR beta chain was found in a study of CD8 T cells in Susac syndrome. Findings and limits, study-wide: It was acknowledged in the study that its TCR sequencing and HLA analysis involved a relatively small number of individuals.

As for this clonotype: What it binds is not known.

Random hexamers were used to reverse transcribe roughly 0.45 to 1 ug of RNA. The amplification used immunoSEQ multiplex PCR on TCR beta CDR3; it spanned 54 Vbeta and 13 Jbeta. TCRdb reprocessed the immunoSEQ multiplex PCR reads with MiXCR, giving one entry per CDR3 protein. The data contain about 110,000 distinct CDR3 sequences, 90% to 98% of them singletons. The CDR3 runs 19 residues. Looked up from germline, CDR1 is MGHRA and CDR2 is YSYEKL. V gave up 1 base and J gave up 3 bases; unmatched junction bases: 16. TCR beta sequencing was performed on blood CD8+ and CD4+ T cells. Negative isolation was used for CD8+ and CD4+ T cells, and FACS enrichment was applied to TEMRA cells.

Material: CD4+ T cells from PBMCs. V gene TRBV4-1 combines with J gene TRBJ1-2, with 8 nucleotides matching TRBD1. This sequence originates from a human donor in good health. In DNA, the CDR3 is TGCGCCAGCAGCCAAGTCTTTCCCCGGGACAGGATAACCTACTATGGCTACACCTTC. It encodes CASSQVFPRDRITYYGYTF.